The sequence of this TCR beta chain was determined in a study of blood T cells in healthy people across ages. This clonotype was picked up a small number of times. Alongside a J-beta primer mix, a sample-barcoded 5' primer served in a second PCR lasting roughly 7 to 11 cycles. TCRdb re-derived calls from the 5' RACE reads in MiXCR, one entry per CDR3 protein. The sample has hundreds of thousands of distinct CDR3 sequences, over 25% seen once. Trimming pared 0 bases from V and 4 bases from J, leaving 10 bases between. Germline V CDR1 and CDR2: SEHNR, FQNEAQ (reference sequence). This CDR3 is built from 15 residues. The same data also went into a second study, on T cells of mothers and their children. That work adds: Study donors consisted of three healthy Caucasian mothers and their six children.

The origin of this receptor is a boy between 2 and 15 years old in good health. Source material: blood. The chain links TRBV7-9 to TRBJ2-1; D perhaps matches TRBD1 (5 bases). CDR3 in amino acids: CASSLAGALYNEQFF. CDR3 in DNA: TGTGCCAGCAGCTTAGCAGGGGCATTGTACAATGAGCAGTTCTTC.